The 21 T cell receptor beta chains below were found in one sample sequenced in a study of T cell responses to AZD1222 COVID-19 vaccine. Clones were read by immunoSEQ multiplex PCR, and TCRdb kept only the in-frame ones, dropping some. The sample carries 150,000 to 200,000 clones, 85% to 95% recorded once. The sample in question was peripheral blood, obtained on day 0 of AZD1222 vaccination. The receptor set was obtained from an adult in good health.

This sequence joins TRBV10-3 and TRBJ2-5, with D maybe TRBD1 (7 bases). The V end lost 2 bases, the J end lost 3 bases, and 10 bases lay between the germline ends. The CDR3 contains 14 residues. Per germline, CDR1 ENHRY and CDR2 SYGVKD. The CDR3 nucleotides read TGTGCCATCAGTGAGCGGGGGACAGAAGAGACCCAGTACTTC. This encodes CAISERGTEETQYF.

The CDR3 DNA follows: TGTGCCAGCAGCCGACTAGGGACTGGAAATTCACCCCTCCACTTT. Translated, it gives CASSRLGTGNSPLHF. V usage is TRBV6-5 and J usage is TRBJ1-6; tentative D call: TRBD1 (5 bases). The CDR3 has 15 residues. Trimming took 6 bases from V and 7 from J, leaving 16 bases between them. Germline CDR1 MNHEY, CDR2 SVGAGI.

The V call is TRBV7-2, the J call TRBJ1-5; D ambiguous. Germline values: CDR1 SGHTA, CDR2 FQGNSA. V lost 4 bases and J lost 9, with 16 bases in between. This CDR3 is built from 14 residues. The CDR3 protein is CASSSDGEVGPQHF. The CDR3 coding sequence is TGTGCCAGCAGCTCCGATGGTGAGGTCGGGCCCCAGCATTTT.

This chain joins TRBV11-2 and TRBJ1-1, with TRBD1 as a possible D gene (5 bases). This CDR3 is 18 amino acids long. The V end was cut by 2 bases, the J end by 0 bases, with 19 bases between. Germline V lookup: CDR1 SGHAT, CDR2 FQNNGV. CDR3 protein: CASSLRGPSNPMNTEAFF. CDR3 bases: TGTGCCAGCAGCTTAAGGGGTCCCTCTAATCCCATGAACACTGAAGCTTTCTTT.

This sequence joins TRBV6-5 and TRBJ1-1; weak D call: TRBD1 (5 bases). This CDR3 comprises 15 residues. The germline V gene encodes CDR1 MNHEY and CDR2 SVGAGI. V lost 0 bases to trimming and J lost 2 bases, with 10 bases between them. The CDR3 nucleotides read TGTGCCAGCAGTTACTCCGGACACTCAAACACTGAAGCTTTCTTT. It specifies CASSYSGHSNTEAFF.

This rearrangement joins TRBV15 to TRBJ2-7; D tentatively reads TRBD1 or TRBD2 (6 bases each). V dropped 6 bases and J dropped 9 bases, with 21 bases sitting between them. CDR3 length: 14 amino acids. Germline CDR1 and CDR2: LNHNV and YYDKDF (reference sequence). The CDR3 region has the DNA TGTGCCACCAGGAGGGGGGACGGGCTAACGTTGCAGTACTTC. Translated: CATRRGDGLTLQYF.

The chain uses TRBV6-2 or TRBV6-3 and TRBJ1-5; D may be TRBD1 (5 bases). This CDR3 spans 14 amino acids. Trimming stripped 4 bases from V and 6 bases from J, with 13 bases between. Per the germline V gene, CDR1 is MNHEY and CDR2 is SVGEGT. The CDR3 DNA reads as TGTGCCAGCAGTTCGGCGGGGGTCGGTCAGCCCCAGCATTTT. Protein product: CASSSAGVGQPQHF.

The chain recombines TRBV5-6 with TRBJ1-6; 10 nucleotides align to TRBD1. Per germline, CDR1 SGHDT and CDR2 YYEEEE. This CDR3 region has 17 residues. V trimming: 1 base; J trimming: 4 bases; junction bases outside the gene matches: 5. The CDR3 sequence is CASSLRQGATYNSPLHF. DNA of the CDR3: TGTGCCAGCAGCTTGAGACAGGGGGCGACGTATAATTCACCCCTCCACTTT.

The CDR3 loop reads CASRLTSGGFYNEQFF. For the CDR3, the DNA is TGTGCCAGCAGGCTAACTAGCGGGGGGTTCTACAATGAGCAGTTCTTC. The chain couples TRBV3-1 (or the pseudogene TRBV3-2) to TRBJ2-1; 12 bases are a match to TRBD2. This CDR3 comprises 16 residues. Trimming removed 6 bases from V and 3 bases from J; junction bases left unmatched: 6. The germline gives CDR1 LGHDT, CDR2 YNNKEL (reference sequence).

The rearrangement uses TRBV11-3 and TRBJ2-6; no clear D. The V gene's germline CDR1 is SGHNT and CDR2 YENEEA. This CDR3 has 13 amino acids. Trimming shortened V by 8 bases and J by 0 bases, and 5 bases separated the two germline ends. The CDR3 is CASGPSGANVLTF. CDR3 sequence (DNA): TGTGCCAGCGGACCCTCTGGGGCCAACGTCCTGACTTTC. The entire variable domain, with the rest obtained from reference TRBV11-3 and TRBJ2-6, is as follows: EAGVVQSPRYKIIEKKQPVAFWCNPISGHNTLYWYLQNLGQGPELLIRYENEEAVDDSQLPKDRFSAERLKGVDSTLKIQPAELGDSAVYLCASGPSGANVLTFGAGSRLTVL.

The chain combines TRBV3-1 (or the pseudogene TRBV3-2) with TRBJ1-2; 7 bases map to TRBD1. After removal of 6 bases from V and 8 bases from J, the junction contained 15 bases not matched to a gene. The germline CDR1 and CDR2 sequences are LGHDT and YNNKEL (reference sequence). The CDR3 consists of 15 residues. DNA of the CDR3: TGTGCCAGCAGTCATCTAACAGACAGGGATTCCGGCTACACCTTC. Its protein product is CASSHLTDRDSGYTF.

The genes are TRBV2 and TRBJ1-6, with TRBD1 matching over 7 bases. V was clipped by 5 bases and J by 4 bases; unmatched bases: 5. CDR1 is SNHLY, CDR2 FYNNEI, per germline. The CDR3 has 15 residues. The CDR3 region is CASSSSGQYNSPLHF. The CDR3 nucleotides read TGTGCCAGCAGTAGCTCGGGACAGTATAATTCACCCCTCCACTTT.

The rearrangement links TRBV10-2 to TRBJ1-4; D uncertain. V was clipped by 7 bases and J by 8 bases, with 14 bases between them. From germline, CDR1 is WSHSY and CDR2 SAAADI. This CDR3 has 13 amino acids. The CDR3 here is CASKEEPIEKLFF. CDR3 DNA sequence: TGCGCCAGCAAGGAGGAACCCATCGAAAAACTGTTTTTT.

J is TRBJ1-5 and V is TRBV19; D may be TRBD1 (5 bases). Trimming removed 4 bases at V and 4 bases at J, with 14 bases between. CDR1 is LNHDA, CDR2 SQIVND, per germline (reference sequence). CDR3 length equals 15 residues. CDR3 loop: CASSSRETINQPQHF. In nucleotides, the CDR3 is TGTGCCAGTAGTAGCAGGGAGACCATTAATCAGCCCCAGCATTTT.

The chain combines TRBV6-5 with TRBJ1-5; the D gene is possibly TRBD1 (5 bases). The germline V and J ends were trimmed by 1 base and 3 bases, with 10 bases remaining between them. Germline V lookup: CDR1 MNHEY, CDR2 SVGAGI. This CDR3 is built from 15 residues. CDR3 in DNA: TGTGCCAGCAGTTACTTGGGGCGGCCCAATCAGCCCCAGCATTTT. This codes for CASSYLGRPNQPQHF.

The chain employs TRBV3-1 (or the pseudogene TRBV3-2) and TRBJ1-2; 8 positions match TRBD1. This CDR3 has 14 amino acids. In germline, CDR1 is LGHDT, CDR2 YNNKEL (reference sequence). With V trimmed by 4 bases and J by 4 bases, 5 bases remained unmatched. The CDR3 is CASSLPGQVYGYTF. DNA for the CDR3: TGTGCCAGCAGCCTACCGGGACAGGTCTATGGCTACACCTTC.

The rearrangement joins TRBV6-5 to TRBJ2-5; D tentatively fits TRBD1 or TRBD2 (6 bases each). CDR1 MNHEY and CDR2 SVGAGI come from the germline V gene. The CDR3 contains 15 residues. Deletions cut 8 bases from V and 7 bases from J, with 23 bases between. CDR3 in amino acids: CASRGKGGLWWTQYF. The CDR3 DNA follows: TGTGCCAGCCGAGGGAAAGGGGGACTTTGGTGGACCCAGTACTTC.

The CDR3 loop reads CASSLWAGVANEKLFF. DNA for the CDR3: TGTGCCAGCAGCTTATGGGCAGGGGTGGCTAATGAAAAACTGTTTTTT. The chain joins TRBV7-8 to TRBJ1-4; tentative D call: TRBD1 (6 bases). The germline V and J ends were trimmed by 2 bases and 3 bases, with 13 bases remaining between them. This CDR3 is 16 amino acids long. CDR1 and CDR2 from the germline V gene are SGHVS and FQNEAQ.

This chain uses TRBV6-5 with TRBJ1-1, with 7 bases matching TRBD1. The CDR3 is 14 residues long. The germline V gene has CDR1 MNHEY and CDR2 SVGAGI. After removal of 6 bases from V and 6 bases from J, the junction contained 10 bases not matched to a gene. CDR3 loop: CASSPGGENAEAFF. The CDR3 coding sequence is TGTGCCAGCAGCCCAGGGGGGGAAAATGCTGAAGCTTTCTTT.

This chain links TRBV27 with TRBJ1-1; maybe TRBD1 (6 bases). Germline CDR1 is MNHEY and CDR2 is SMNVEV (reference sequence). There are 15 residues in the CDR3. V was trimmed by 3 bases and J by 4 bases, leaving 15 bases between them. The CDR3 reads CASSFFGGLGTEAFF. DNA for the CDR3: TGTGCCAGCAGTTTCTTTGGGGGCTTGGGCACTGAAGCTTTCTTT.

This rearrangement joins TRBV28 to TRBJ1-2, with D possibly being TRBD1 (5 bases). V was pared by 11 bases and J by 8 bases, with 15 bases between. This CDR3 has 11 amino acids. Germline CDR1 and CDR2: MDHEN and SYDVKM. The CDR3 coding sequence is TGTGCCGTGGGGGAGATTTGGGGCTACACCTTC. Amino acid sequence: CAVGEIWGYTF.